Given below is one TCR beta chain in context. Germline CDR1 is SGDLS and CDR2 is YYNGEE. V was clipped by 0 bases and J by 7 bases, with 17 bases between them. This CDR3 has 16 residues. The data were taken from a study of blood T cell repertoires in COVID-19. Overall study context: Collection of acute and convalescent COVID-19 samples took place in the United States, Italy and Spain. Sources were T cells, B-cell-depleted T cells, or PBMCs; the material itself was cDNA or gDNA.

Original analysis: Nucleated cell counts were estimated from reference gene primer amplification. Sequenced by immunoSEQ multiplex PCR; TCRdb stores in-frame clones only, minus some. V and J calls and clone size are given by that table; D and trimming were obtained from the DNA. The data contain a few hundred thousand clones, around nine tenths of them singletons. The chain joins TRBV9 to TRBJ1-3, with D possibly matching TRBD1 (6 bases). The sequence came from a woman aged 65 to 85 with active or convalescent COVID-19. The sample taken for sequencing was peripheral blood. CDR3 bases: TGTGCCAGCAGCGTAGGGAAACAGGGCGGCGGGAACACCATATATTTT. This gives the protein CASSVGKQGGGNTIYF.